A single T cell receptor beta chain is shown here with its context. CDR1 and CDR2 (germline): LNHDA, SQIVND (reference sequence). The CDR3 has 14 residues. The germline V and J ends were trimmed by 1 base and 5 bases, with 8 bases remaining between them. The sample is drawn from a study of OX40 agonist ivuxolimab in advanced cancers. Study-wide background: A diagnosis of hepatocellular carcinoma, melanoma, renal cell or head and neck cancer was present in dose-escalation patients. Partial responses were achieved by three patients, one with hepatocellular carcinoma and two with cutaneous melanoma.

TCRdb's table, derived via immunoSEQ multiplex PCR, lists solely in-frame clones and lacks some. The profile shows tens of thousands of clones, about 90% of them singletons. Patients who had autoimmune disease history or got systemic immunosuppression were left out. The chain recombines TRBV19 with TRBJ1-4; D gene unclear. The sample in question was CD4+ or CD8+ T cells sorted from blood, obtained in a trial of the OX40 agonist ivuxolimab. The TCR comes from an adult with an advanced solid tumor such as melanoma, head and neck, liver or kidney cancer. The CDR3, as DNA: TGTGCCAGTAGTATAGTTGGGCAGAATGAAAAACTGTTTTTT. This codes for CASSIVGQNEKLFF.